This is a list of T cell receptor beta chains from one sample in a study of blood T cell repertoires in COVID-19. TCRdb's table, derived via immunoSEQ multiplex PCR, lists solely in-frame clones and lacks some. Of over 600,000 clones in the sample, 90% were seen once. The source material was peripheral blood. All receptors derive from a woman under 30 with acute or convalescent COVID-19. Both conserved end residues are part of each CDR3. The D gene is left open where the match is weak. Where a row states a size, it is once, few, many or the class of an expanded clone; other rows omit it.

v_call	clone_size	j_call	d_call	cdr3_nt	cdr3_aa
TRBV2	once	TRBJ1-5	.	TGTGCCAGCAGTTTCCGGGGTCAGCCCCAGCATTTT	CASSFRGQPQHF
TRBV4-1	.	TRBJ2-2	TRBD2	TGCGCCAGCAGCCAAGAAGATCTAGCGGGGGGGCGTTCCGGGGAGCTGTTTTTT	CASSQEDLAGGRSGELFF
TRBV24-1	.	TRBJ2-1	.	TGTGCCACCAGTGAGGGGGGGGCCCATGAGCAGTTCTTC	CATSEGGAHEQFF
TRBV25-1	once	TRBJ2-3	.	TGTGCCAGCAGTGAAAGGCGAGTCGGGGGCACAGATACGCAGTATTTT	CASSERRVGGTDTQYF
TRBV2	.	TRBJ2-7	TRBD1	TGTGCCTGCCACCGGGACAGGGGCTACGAGCAGTACTTC	CACHRDRGYEQYF
TRBV7-3	.	TRBJ2-3	TRBD2	TGTGCCAGCAGCTTAAGAGCGAGCGGGGGGGCAGATACGCAGTATTTT	CASSLRASGGADTQYF
TRBV7-9	.	TRBJ2-1	.	TGTGCCAGCAGCCCCGGAGGCCGGTTCTTC	CASSPGGRFF
TRBV4-3	.	TRBJ1-2	TRBD1	TGCGCCAGCAGCCAAGGGGACAGGGGTTTCTATGGCTACACCTTC	CASSQGDRGFYGYTF
TRBV6-5	.	TRBJ1-1	TRBD1	TGTGCCAGCAGTACTATGGACAGGGGGCGGACTGAAGCTTTCTTT	CASSTMDRGRTEAFF
TRBV4-1	.	TRBJ2-1	.	TGCGCCAGCAGCCCGACAGCAGTGGATGAGCAGTTCTTC	CASSPTAVDEQFF
TRBV7-9	.	TRBJ2-1	.	TGTGCCAGCAGCCCCGGGGCGGGAATCTCCTACAATGAGCAGTTCTTC	CASSPGAGISYNEQFF
TRBV30	.	TRBJ2-3	TRBD1	TGTGCCTGGAGTGTAGGACAGGGGATGGGGGATACGCAGTATTTT	CAWSVGQGMGDTQYF
TRBV4-1	.	TRBJ2-1	TRBD2	TGCGCCAGCAGCCAGGGACTAGCGGGGGAGGCTGAGCAGTTCTTC	CASSQGLAGEAEQFF
TRBV4-3	.	TRBJ1-6	.	TGCGCCAGCAGCCCAGCCCCGGGCTATAATTCACCCCTCCACTTT	CASSPAPGYNSPLHF